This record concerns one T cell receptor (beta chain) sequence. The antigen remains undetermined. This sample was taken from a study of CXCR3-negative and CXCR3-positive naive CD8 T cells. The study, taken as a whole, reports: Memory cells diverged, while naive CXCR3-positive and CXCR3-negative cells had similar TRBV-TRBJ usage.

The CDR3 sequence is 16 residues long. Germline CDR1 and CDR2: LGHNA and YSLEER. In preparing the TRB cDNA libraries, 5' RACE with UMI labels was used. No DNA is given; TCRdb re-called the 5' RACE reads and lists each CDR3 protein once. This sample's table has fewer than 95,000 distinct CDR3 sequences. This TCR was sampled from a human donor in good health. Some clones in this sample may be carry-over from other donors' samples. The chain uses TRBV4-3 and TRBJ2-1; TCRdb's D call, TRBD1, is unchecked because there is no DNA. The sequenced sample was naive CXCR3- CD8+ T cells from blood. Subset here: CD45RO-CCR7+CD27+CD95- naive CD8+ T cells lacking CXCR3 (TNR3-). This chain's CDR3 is CASSQDDRGLYNEQFF.